This T cell receptor beta chain emerged from a study of CD8 T cells in ankylosing spondylitis (dated 2017 in TCRdb). The study in broad terms: The study profiled T cell receptor beta repertoires in healthy donors and ankylosing spondylitis patients to find disease-linked TCR variants. Peripheral blood was sampled, and synovial fluid was additionally collected from ankylosing spondylitis patients. The full study cohort was made up of about two dozen ankylosing spondylitis patients and 95 to 130 healthy donors. What the study reported, not specific to this receptor: In peripheral blood, the disease-linked clones were found at relatively low frequencies and had a CD8+ phenotype. Blood from ankylosing spondylitis patients appeared to be characterized by a TCR beta motif composed of 7 to 9 highly homologous amino acid variants. Some motif variants had previously been reported in the synovial fluid and blood of reactive arthritis patients, which suggests shared mechanisms of disease initiation. According to the report, matched synovial fluid samples from ankylosing spondylitis patients were significantly enriched for the disease-linked clones.

This clonotype was counted at least ten times. The antigen this receptor binds is unknown. No base-level quality is on record; no much larger clone is a single base apart. Sequencing took place on an Illumina HiSeq 2500. TCR beta libraries were prepared by quantitative 5'-RACE with molecular barcodes. As for the original processing: A new computational method based on a probabilistic model of VDJ rearrangement was used to identify disease-linked TCR variants. TCRdb trimmed public reads at Q25 via fastp, called clones via MiXCR and kept in-frame beta chains. Rows merge per CDR3 protein into single entries with the most common DNA and genes. The V and J calls follow TCRdb's processing rather than the paper's. This sample gives 40,000 or so distinct CDR3 sequences in total; 11% of them show up just once. The ten largest clones add up to more than 1.3% of the sample. This TCR was recovered from a male donor with ankylosing spondylitis or in good health (not recorded which). Input material: blood, either unsorted or a sorted T cell fraction (not recorded which).

CDR3 protein: CASSSERPEAFF. Here is the DNA: TGTGCCAGCAGTAGCGAACGGCCTGAAGCTTTCTTT. This chain is built from TRBV28 and TRBJ1-1, with no reliable assignment of the D segment. The CDR3 measures 12 amino acids from cysteine to phenylalanine. Only the CDR3 portion is preserved as DNA: 36 bases, with reading frame beginning at the first base. From a lookup of the germline V gene, CDR1 and CDR2 are MDHEN and SYDVKM. V loses 5 bases of germline sequence and J loses 6 bases, and the interval between the two ends is 10 bases.